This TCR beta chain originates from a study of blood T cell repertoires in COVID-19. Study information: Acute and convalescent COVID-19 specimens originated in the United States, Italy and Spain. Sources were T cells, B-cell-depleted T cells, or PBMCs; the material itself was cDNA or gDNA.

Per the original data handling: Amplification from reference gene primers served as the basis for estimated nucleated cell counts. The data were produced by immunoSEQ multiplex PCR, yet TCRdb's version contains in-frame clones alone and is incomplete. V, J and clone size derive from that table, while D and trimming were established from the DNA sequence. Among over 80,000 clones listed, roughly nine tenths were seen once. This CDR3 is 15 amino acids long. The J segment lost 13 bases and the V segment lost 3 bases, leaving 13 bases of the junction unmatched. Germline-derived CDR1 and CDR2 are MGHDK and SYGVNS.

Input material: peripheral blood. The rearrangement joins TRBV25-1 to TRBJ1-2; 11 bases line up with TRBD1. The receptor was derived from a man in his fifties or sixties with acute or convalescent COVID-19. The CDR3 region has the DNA TGTGCCAGCAGTGATCTTGGGACAGGGGGATTAGGACTCACCTTC. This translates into CASSDLGTGGLGLTF.